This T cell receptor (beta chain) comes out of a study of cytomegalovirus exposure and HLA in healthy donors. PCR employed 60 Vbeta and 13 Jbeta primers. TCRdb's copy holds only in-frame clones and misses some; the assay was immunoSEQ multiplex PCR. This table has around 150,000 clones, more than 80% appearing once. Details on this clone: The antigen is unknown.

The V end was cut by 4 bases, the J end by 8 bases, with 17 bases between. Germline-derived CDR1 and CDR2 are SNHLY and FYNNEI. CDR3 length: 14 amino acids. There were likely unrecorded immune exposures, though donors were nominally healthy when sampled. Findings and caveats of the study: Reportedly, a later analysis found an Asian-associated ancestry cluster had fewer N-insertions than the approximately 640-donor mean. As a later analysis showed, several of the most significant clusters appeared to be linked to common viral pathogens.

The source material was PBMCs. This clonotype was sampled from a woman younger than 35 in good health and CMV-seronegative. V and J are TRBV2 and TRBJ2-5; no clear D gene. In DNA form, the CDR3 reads TGTGCCAGCAGTGCCGGTGCGAATCCTCTAACCCAGTACTTC. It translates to CASSAGANPLTQYF.